This TCR beta chain comes out of a study of T cell responses to AZD1222 COVID-19 vaccine. V dropped 5 bases and J dropped 0 bases, with 11 bases sitting between them. The CDR3 contains 15 residues. Germline CDR1 reads SGHTA; CDR2 reads FQGTGA. Sequenced by immunoSEQ multiplex PCR; TCRdb stores in-frame clones only, minus some. The profile covers 150,000 or so clones, with around nine tenths appearing a single time and around 2.8% taken by the ten largest. Findings and limits, study-wide: Clonal diversity may have been underestimated, and the donors were mostly white British, with more females than males. Close to half of spike-specific TCRs reportedly recognize unmutated variant regions.

With regard to this clone: The antigen remains undetermined. This specimen includes other DNA sequences encoding the same CDR3.

This clonotype was sampled from an adult in good health. Here the sequenced sample was peripheral blood, taken on day 0 of MenACWY control vaccination. This chain uses TRBV7-3 with TRBJ2-1, with a tentative D call TRBD2 (5 bases). As DNA, the CDR3 is TGTGCCAGCAGCCCGAGGGTCAGCTCCTACAATGAGCAGTTCTTC. Protein: CASSPRVSSYNEQFF.